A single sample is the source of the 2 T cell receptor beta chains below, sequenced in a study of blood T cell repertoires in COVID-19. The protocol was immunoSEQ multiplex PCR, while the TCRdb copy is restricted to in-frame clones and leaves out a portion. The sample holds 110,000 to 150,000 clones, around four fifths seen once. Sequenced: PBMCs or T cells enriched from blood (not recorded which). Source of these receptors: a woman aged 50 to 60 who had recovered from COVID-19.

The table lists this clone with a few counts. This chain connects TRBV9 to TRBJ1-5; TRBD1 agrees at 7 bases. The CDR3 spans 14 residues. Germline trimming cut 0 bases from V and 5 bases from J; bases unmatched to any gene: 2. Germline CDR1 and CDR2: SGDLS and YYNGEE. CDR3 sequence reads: CASSVGDRHQPQHF. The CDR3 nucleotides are TGTGCCAGCAGCGTAGGGGACAGACATCAGCCCCAGCATTTT. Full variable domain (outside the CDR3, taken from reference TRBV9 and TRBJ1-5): DSGVTQTPKHLITATGQRVTLRCSPRSGDLSVYWYQQSLDQGLQFLIQYYNGEERAKGNILERFSAQQFPDLHSELNLSSLELGDSALYFCASSVGDRHQPQHFGDGTRLSIL.

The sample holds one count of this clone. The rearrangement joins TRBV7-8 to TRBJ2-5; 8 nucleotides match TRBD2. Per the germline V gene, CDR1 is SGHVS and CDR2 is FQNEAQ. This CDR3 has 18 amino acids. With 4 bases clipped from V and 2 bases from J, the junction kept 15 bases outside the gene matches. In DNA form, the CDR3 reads TGTGCCAGCAGCTCCATCGTAGGCCGCGGGGGGTTTCAAGAGACCCAGTACTTC. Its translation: CASSSIVGRGGFQETQYF.